This TCR beta chain was sequenced for a study of long-term antiretroviral therapy in people with HIV. Study results and caveats: HIV repertoires showed narrower CDR3 length ranges than controls.

Worth noting for this clone: Its antigen is as yet unknown.

The germline CDR1 and CDR2 sequences are SEHNR and FQNEAQ (reference sequence). There are 15 residues in the CDR3. V was pared by 4 bases and J by 8 bases, with 7 bases of the junction left unmatched. The study drew at least one pre-ART and at least two post-ART PBMC samples from every donor. There were no participants with HIV treated outside the United States. The authors ran the immunoSEQ assay, v3.0, at survey level. Sequenced by immunoSEQ multiplex PCR; TCRdb stores in-frame clones only, minus some. Among fewer than 35,000 clones listed, roughly 85% were seen once. This specimen consisted of unsorted PBMCs, obtained about 3.3 years after starting antiretroviral therapy. The chain uses TRBV7-9 and TRBJ1-4; 10 positions match TRBD1. This sequence was found in a man aged 18 to 29 with HIV. The CDR3 nucleotides read TGTGCCAGCAGCTCACCGGGACAGGGGCGCGAAAAACTGTTTTTT. It yields the protein CASSSPGQGREKLFF.